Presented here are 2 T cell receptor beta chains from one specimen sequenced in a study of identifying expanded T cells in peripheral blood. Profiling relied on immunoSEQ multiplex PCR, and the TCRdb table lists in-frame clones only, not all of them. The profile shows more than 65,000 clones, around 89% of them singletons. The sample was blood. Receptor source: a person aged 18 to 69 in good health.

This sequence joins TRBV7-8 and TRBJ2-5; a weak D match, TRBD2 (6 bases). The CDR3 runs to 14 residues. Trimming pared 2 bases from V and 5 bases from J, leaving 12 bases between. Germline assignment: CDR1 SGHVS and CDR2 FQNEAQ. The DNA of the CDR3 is TGTGCCAGCAGCTTAAGGTCTAGCGTGGAGACCCAGTACTTC. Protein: CASSLRSSVETQYF.

The CDR3 loop reads CASSKGQGNEKLFF. CDR3 nucleotides: TGTGCCAGCAGTAAGGGACAGGGAAATGAAAAACTGTTTTTT. The rearrangement uses TRBV9 and TRBJ1-4, with 9 bases aligning to TRBD1. The V gene's germline CDR1 is SGDLS and CDR2 YYNGEE. There are 14 residues in the CDR3. Losses at the gene ends were 5 bases for V and 5 bases for J; bases not matched to a gene: 4.